These 8 T cell receptor beta chains were sequenced from one sample in a study of blood T cell repertoires in COVID-19 (dated by TCRdb to about 2020). Library creation used the immunoSEQ multiplex PCR assay. Held by TCRdb, this immuneACCESS table contains in-frame sequences only and omits some clones. Under half of the omission traces to an unresolved V gene where checked; the cause of the rest is unknown. The sample profile shows approximately 240,000 clones; 84% of them were found once. The ten largest clones capture 4% to 4.5% of the sample. The sequenced sample was peripheral blood. All receptors come from a man aged 45 to 65 with acute or convalescent COVID-19.

The rearrangement joins TRBV7-9 to TRBJ2-7; tentative D call: TRBD1 (6 bases). Germline V gene lookup returns CDR1 SEHNR and CDR2 FQNEAQ (reference sequence). This CDR3 is 15 amino acids long. The V gene lost 5 bases and the J gene lost 2 bases, with 16 bases spanning the gap. The CDR3 region has the DNA TGTGCCAGCAGCGGTCCCCAGGGGTGGGCCTACGAGCAGTACTTC. The encoded protein is CASSGPQGWAYEQYF.

A few counts support this clone. The V call is TRBV6-5, the J call TRBJ1-6; D is ambiguous. CDR1 and CDR2 (germline): MNHEY, SVGAGI. This CDR3 is 13 amino acids long. Trimming removed 0 bases at V and 8 bases at J, with 5 bases between. This CDR3 is CASSYSSDSPLHF. The CDR3 nucleotides are TGTGCCAGCAGTTACTCGAGTGATTCACCCCTCCACTTT.

A few counts support this clone. The chain has TRBV6-4 and TRBJ2-5, with D unclear. V was cut by 0 bases and J by 4 bases, with 15 bases left in between. CDR3 length: 16 amino acids. The germline V gene has CDR1 MRHNA and CDR2 SNTAGT. The CDR3 here is CASSDSCIPRGETQYF. The CDR3 DNA sequence: TGTGCCAGCAGTGACTCGTGTATTCCCCGCGGAGAGACCCAGTACTTC.

A few counts support this clone. The V call is TRBV19, the J call TRBJ2-5, with D possibly being TRBD1 (6 bases). Trimming cost V 3 bases and J 1 base, with 6 bases left between them. Germline CDR1 LNHDA, CDR2 SQIVND (reference sequence). The CDR3 length is 13 residues. The CDR3 region has the DNA TGTGCCAGTAGTATGGGGGCCCAAGAGACCCAGTACTTC. This encodes CASSMGAQETQYF.

This clone has only one observation. The chain uses TRBV24-1 and TRBJ2-3; D may be TRBD1 (5 bases). The V gene's germline CDR1 is KGHDR and CDR2 SFDVKD. The V and J ends lost 5 bases and 2 bases respectively, with 7 bases between them. The CDR3 has 13 residues. The CDR3 is CATSGTPTDTQYF. CDR3 bases: TGTGCCACCAGTGGGACACCCACAGATACGCAGTATTTT.

The chain combines TRBV19 with TRBJ2-7, with 9 bases identical to TRBD1. There are 14 residues in the CDR3. Trimming cost V 4 bases and J 3 bases; bases outside gene matches: 4. Germline CDR1 is LNHDA and CDR2 is SQIVND (reference sequence). In DNA form, the CDR3 reads TGTGCCAGTAGTAGTGGACAGGGGAACTACGAGCAGTACTTC. Its translation is CASSSGQGNYEQYF. Looking up the rest from reference TRBV19 and TRBJ2-7 gives the full variable domain: DGGITQSPKYLFRKEGQNVTLSCEQNLNHDAMYWYRQDPGQGLRLIYYSQIVNDFQKGDIAEGYSVSREKKESFPLTVTSAQKNPTAFYLCASSSGQGNYEQYFGPGTRLTVT.

The gene calls are TRBV9 and TRBJ2-5; D gene ambiguous. The germline gives CDR1 SGDLS, CDR2 YYNGEE. V lost 4 bases and J 5 bases, leaving 15 bases between the germline ends. CDR3 length: 14 residues. The CDR3 protein is CASSNRDLYETQYF. The CDR3 DNA follows: TGTGCCAGCAGCAACAGAGACCTTTACGAGACCCAGTACTTC.

This clone was counted a single time. The V gene is TRBV7-9, the J gene TRBJ1-2; perhaps TRBD1 as D (6 bases). V was clipped by 10 bases and J by 6 bases, with 15 bases between them. CDR3 length: 12 amino acids. Germline CDR1 and CDR2: SEHNR and FQNEAQ (reference sequence). CDR3 coding DNA: TGTGCCACTCTCCGACAGGCGCATGGCTACACCTTC. Translation gives CATLRQAHGYTF.